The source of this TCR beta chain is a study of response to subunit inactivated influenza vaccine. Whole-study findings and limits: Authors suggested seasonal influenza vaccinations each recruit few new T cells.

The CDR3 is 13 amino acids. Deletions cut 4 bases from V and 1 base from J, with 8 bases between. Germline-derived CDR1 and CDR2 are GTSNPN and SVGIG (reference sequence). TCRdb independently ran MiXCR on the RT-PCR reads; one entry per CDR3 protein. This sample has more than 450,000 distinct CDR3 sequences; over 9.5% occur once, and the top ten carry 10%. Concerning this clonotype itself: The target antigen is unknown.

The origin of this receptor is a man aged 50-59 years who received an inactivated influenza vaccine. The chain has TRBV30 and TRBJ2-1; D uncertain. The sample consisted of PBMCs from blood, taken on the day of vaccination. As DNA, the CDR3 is TGTGCCTGGAATAGGCAATCCTACAATGAGCAGTTCTTC. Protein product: CAWNRQSYNEQFF.